The T cell receptor (beta chain) described here comes from a study of control samples from healthy donors and cancer patients. Here immunoSEQ multiplex PCR was the method, and the copy in TCRdb shows in-frame clones only, minus some. The table records 35,000 to 45,000 clones, 91% of them present only once. This clone was seen once. There are 14 residues in the CDR3. The germline V gene has CDR1 MNHEY and CDR2 SVGAGI. Trimming pared 2 bases from V and 2 bases from J, leaving 10 bases between. This clonotype originated in a woman between 40 and 50 years old with head and neck cancer. Sequences were obtained from PBMCs. This chain uses TRBV6-5 with TRBJ2-7, with D uncertain. The CDR3 here is CASSYGQAAYEQYF. The CDR3 nucleotides read TGTGCCAGCAGTTACGGGCAGGCTGCCTACGAGCAGTACTTC.